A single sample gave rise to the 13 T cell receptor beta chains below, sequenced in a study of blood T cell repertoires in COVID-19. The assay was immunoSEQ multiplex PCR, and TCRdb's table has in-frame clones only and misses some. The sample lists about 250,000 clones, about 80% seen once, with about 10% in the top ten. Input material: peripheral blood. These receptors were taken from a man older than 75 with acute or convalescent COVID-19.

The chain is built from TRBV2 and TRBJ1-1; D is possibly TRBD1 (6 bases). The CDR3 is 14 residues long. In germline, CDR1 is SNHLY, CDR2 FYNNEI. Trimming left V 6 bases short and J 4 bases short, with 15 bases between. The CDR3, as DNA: TGTGCCAGCAGCCCTACAGGGCCCCGCACTGAAGCTTTCTTT. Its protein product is CASSPTGPRTEAFF.

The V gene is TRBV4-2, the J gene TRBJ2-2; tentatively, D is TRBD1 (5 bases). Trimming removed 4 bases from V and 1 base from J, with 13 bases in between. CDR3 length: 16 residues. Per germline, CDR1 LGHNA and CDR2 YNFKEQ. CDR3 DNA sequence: TGTGCCAGCAGCCCTTCCGGAACAGGGAACACCGGGGAGCTGTTTTTT. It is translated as CASSPSGTGNTGELFF.

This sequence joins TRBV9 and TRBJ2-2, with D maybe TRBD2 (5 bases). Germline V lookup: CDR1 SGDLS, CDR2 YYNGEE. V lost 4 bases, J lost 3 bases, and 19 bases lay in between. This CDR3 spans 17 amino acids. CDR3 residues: CASSPSPGGHYTGELFF. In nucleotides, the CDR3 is TGTGCCAGCAGCCCCTCACCCGGCGGGCACTACACCGGGGAGCTGTTTTTT.

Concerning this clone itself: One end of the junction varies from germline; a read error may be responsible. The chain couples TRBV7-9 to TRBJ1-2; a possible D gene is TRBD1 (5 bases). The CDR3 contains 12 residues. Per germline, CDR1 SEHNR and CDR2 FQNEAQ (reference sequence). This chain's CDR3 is CASSFSRDFSSF. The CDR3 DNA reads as TGTGCCAGCAGCTTCTCCCGGGACTTCTCTTCTTTC.

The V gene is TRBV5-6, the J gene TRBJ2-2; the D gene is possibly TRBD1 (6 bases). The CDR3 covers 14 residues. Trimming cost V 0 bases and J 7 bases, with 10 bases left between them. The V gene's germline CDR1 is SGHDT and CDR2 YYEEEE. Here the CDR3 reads CASSLALQGGELFF. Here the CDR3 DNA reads TGTGCCAGCAGCTTGGCCCTACAGGGCGGGGAGCTGTTTTTT.

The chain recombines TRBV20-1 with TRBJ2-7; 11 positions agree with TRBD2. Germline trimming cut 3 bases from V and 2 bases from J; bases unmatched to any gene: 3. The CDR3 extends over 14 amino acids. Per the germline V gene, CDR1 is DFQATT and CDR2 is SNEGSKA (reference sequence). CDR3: CSASSGRATYEQYF. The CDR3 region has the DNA TGCAGTGCTAGTAGCGGGAGGGCCACCTACGAGCAGTACTTC.

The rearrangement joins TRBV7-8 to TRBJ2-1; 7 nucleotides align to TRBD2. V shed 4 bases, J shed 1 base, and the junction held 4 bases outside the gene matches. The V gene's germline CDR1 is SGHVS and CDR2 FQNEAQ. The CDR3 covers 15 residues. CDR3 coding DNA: TGTGCCAGCAGCTCGACTAGCTTTTCCTACAATGAGCAGTTCTTC. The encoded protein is CASSSTSFSYNEQFF.

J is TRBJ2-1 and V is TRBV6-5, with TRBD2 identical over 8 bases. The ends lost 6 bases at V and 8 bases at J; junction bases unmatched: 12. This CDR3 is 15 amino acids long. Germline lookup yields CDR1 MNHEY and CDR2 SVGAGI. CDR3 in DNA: TGTGCCAGCAGGATCGTGGGACTAGGCCTCGATGAGCAGTTCTTC. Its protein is CASRIVGLGLDEQFF.

Here the CDR3 DNA reads TGCGCCAGCAGCTTGGTGACTAGCGTATCCTACGAGCAGTACTTC. As protein: CASSLVTSVSYEQYF. The rearrangement links TRBV5-1 to TRBJ2-7, with 8 nucleotides matching TRBD2. The V segment lost 0 bases and the J segment 1 base; nucleotides outside the gene matches: 3. The CDR3 contains 15 residues. Germline V gives CDR1 SGHRS, CDR2 YFSETQ.

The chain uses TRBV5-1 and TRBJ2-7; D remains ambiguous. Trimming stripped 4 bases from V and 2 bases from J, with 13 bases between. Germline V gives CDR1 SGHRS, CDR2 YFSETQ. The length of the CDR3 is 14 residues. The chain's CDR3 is CASSAVGAPYEQYF. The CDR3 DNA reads TGCGCCAGCAGCGCAGTAGGAGCTCCCTACGAGCAGTACTTC. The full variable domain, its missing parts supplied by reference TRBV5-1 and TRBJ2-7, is KAGVTQTPRYLIKTRGQQVTLSCSPISGHRSVSWYQQTPGQGLQFLFEYFSETQRNKGNFPGRFSGRQFSNSRSEMNVSTLELGDSALYLCASSAVGAPYEQYFGPGTRLTVT.

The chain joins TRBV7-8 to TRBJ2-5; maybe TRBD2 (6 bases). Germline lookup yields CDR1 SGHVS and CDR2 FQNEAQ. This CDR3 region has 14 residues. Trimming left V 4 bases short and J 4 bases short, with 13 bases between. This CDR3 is CASSWVGSGETQYF. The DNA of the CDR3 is TGTGCCAGCAGCTGGGTCGGGAGTGGAGAGACCCAGTACTTC.

CDR3: CASSITGANTEAFF. CDR3 sequence (DNA): TGTGCCAGTAGTATTACAGGGGCGAACACTGAAGCTTTCTTT. The J gene is TRBJ1-1, the V gene TRBV19, with TRBD1 identical over 7 bases. V was pared by 3 bases and J by 1 base, with 2 bases of the junction left unmatched. Germline V gene lookup returns CDR1 LNHDA and CDR2 SQIVND (reference sequence). The CDR3 loop spans 14 amino acids. Filled out from reference TRBV19 and TRBJ1-1, the complete variable domain reads DGGITQSPKYLFRKEGQNVTLSCEQNLNHDAMYWYRQDPGQGLRLIYYSQIVNDFQKGDIAEGYSVSREKKESFPLTVTSAQKNPTAFYLCASSITGANTEAFFGQGTRLTVV.

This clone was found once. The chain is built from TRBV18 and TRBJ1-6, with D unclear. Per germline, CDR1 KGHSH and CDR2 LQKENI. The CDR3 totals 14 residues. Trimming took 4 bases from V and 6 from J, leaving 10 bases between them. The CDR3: CASSHKNSNSPLHF. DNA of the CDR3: TGTGCCAGCTCACACAAGAACAGTAATTCACCCCTCCACTTT.